A single T cell receptor (beta chain) is shown here with its context. What it binds is not known. J gave up 5 bases and V 5 bases, and 12 bases lay outside the gene matches. This CDR3 spans 16 amino acids. In germline, CDR1 is MDHEN, CDR2 SYDVKM. A single record per CDR3 protein comes from TCRdb applying MiXCR to the reads. The top ten hold 45% to 60% of the sample, which has about 140,000 distinct CDR3 sequences, approximately 30% seen once. The entry originates in a study of T cell repertoires in cytomegalovirus infection. Study overall: CMV epitopes, recently identified HLA-C-restricted and well-studied HLA-B-restricted, were used. It can be stated that public TCR beta signatures indicated CMV infection as well as a matching HLA type. General study points: Cumulated frequencies of public TCR beta families served to identify carriers of CMV plus the relevant HLA. There were HLA-C-restricted CMV-specific TCR beta clonotypes dominating the ex vivo response.

The specimen was CD8+ T cells from cultured PBMCs, collected from culture after CMV antigen stimulation. The clonotype comes from a human donor in good health (CMV status not recorded). Some clones in this sample may be carry-over from other donors' samples. The chain employs TRBV28 and TRBJ2-7, with 10 positions matching TRBD1. The CDR3 DNA reads TGTGCCAGCAGTCCGCTGCAATGGGACAGGGGCGACGAGCAGTACTTC. It yields the protein CASSPLQWDRGDEQYF.